This T cell receptor (beta chain) emerged from a study of blood T cell repertoires in COVID-19. Study information: In each case, the material was cDNA or gDNA derived from T cells, B-cell-depleted T cells, or PBMCs.

Membership in each cohort depended on participant-reported clinical history. Two negative PCRs, clearance, or symptom resolution had been documented for recovered Cohort 3 donors. Assay: immunoSEQ multiplex PCR; the TCRdb copy retains only in-frame clones and omits some. The sample has roughly 330,000 clones, approximately 84% seen once. Specimen: PBMCs or T cells enriched from blood (not recorded which). This clonotype was obtained from a woman aged 18-35 years who had recovered from COVID-19.

The CDR3 reads CASSPGLAGVTGELFF. The CDR3 DNA sequence: TGTGCCAGCTCACCAGGATTAGCGGGGGTGACCGGGGAGCTGTTTTTT. This rearrangement joins TRBV18 to TRBJ2-2, with 9 bases aligning to TRBD2. Germline V gives CDR1 KGHSH, CDR2 LQKENI. V was clipped by 2 bases and J by 5 bases; unmatched bases: 6. CDR3 length: 16 residues.